This T cell receptor (beta chain) was captured in a study of blood T cell repertoires in COVID-19. Study-level background: The origin of the acute and convalescent COVID-19 samples was the United States, Italy and Spain.

Within the 2 weeks before study entry, each person in the exposed group met a COVID-19 case. V was clipped by 3 bases and J by 6 bases; unmatched bases: 4. The CDR3 runs 14 residues. Germline V gene lookup returns CDR1 DFQATT and CDR2 SNEGSKA (reference sequence). Methods used by the authors: Cell counts per sample came from amplifying reference gene primers. Clones were read by immunoSEQ multiplex PCR, and TCRdb kept only the in-frame ones, dropping some. V, J and clone size were drawn from that table, and D and trimming were deduced from the DNA. The sample lists a few hundred thousand clones, about nine tenths seen once, with 1% in the top ten.

The source is a woman aged 25 to 45 who had been exposed to COVID-19. Specimen: PBMCs or T cells enriched from blood (not recorded which). The chain has TRBV20-1 and TRBJ2-7, with 14 bases fitting TRBD2. The DNA of the CDR3 is TGCAGTGCTAGTGGCGGGACTAGCGGGGGCGAGCAGTACTTC. Protein: CSASGGTSGGEQYF.